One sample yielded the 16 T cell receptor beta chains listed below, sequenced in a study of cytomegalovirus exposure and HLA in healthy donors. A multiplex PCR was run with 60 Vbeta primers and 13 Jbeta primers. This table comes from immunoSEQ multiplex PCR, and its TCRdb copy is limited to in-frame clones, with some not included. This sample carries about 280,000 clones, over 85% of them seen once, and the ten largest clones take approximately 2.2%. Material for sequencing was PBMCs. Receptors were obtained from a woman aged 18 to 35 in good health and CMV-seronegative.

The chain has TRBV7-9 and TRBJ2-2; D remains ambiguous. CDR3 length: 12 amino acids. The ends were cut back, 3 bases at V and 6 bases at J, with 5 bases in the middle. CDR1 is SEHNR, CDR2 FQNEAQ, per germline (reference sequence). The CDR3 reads CASSFRAGELFF. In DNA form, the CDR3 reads TGTGCCAGCAGCTTCCGGGCCGGGGAGCTGTTTTTT.

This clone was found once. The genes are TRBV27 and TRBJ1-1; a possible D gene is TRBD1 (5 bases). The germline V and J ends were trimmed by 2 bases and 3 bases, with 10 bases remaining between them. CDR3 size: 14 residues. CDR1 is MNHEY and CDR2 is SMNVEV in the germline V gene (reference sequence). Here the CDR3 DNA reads TGTGCCAGCAGTTTAAGCGGGGCTTACACTGAAGCTTTCTTT. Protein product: CASSLSGAYTEAFF.

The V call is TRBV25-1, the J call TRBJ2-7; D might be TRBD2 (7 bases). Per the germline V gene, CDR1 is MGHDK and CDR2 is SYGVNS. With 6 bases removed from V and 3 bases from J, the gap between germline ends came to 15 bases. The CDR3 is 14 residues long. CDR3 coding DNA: TGTGCCAGCAGAGGGGGGGCCAGAGGCTACGAGCAGTACTTC. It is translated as CASRGGARGYEQYF.

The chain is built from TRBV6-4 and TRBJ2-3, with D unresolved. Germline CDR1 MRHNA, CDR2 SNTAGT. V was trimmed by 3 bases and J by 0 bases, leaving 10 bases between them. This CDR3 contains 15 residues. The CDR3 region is CASSEIPGSTDTQYF. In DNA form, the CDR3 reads TGTGCCAGCAGTGAAATCCCAGGTAGCACAGATACGCAGTATTTT.

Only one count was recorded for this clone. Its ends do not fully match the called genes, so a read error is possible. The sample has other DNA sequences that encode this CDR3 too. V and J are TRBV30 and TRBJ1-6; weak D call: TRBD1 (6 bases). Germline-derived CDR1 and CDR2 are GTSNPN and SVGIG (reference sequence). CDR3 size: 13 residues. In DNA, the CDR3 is TGTGCTTGGGAACAGGGATATAATTCCCCCCTCCACTTT. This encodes CAWEQGYNSPLHF.

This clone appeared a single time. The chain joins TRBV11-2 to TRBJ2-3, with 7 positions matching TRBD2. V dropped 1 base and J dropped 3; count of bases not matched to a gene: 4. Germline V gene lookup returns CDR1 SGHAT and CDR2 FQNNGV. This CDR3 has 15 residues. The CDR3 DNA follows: TGTGCCAGCAGCTTAGTCAGCGGGGTTACAGATACGCAGTATTTT. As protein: CASSLVSGVTDTQYF. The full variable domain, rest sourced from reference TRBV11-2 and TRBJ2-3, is EAGVAQSPRYKIIEKRQSVAFWCNPISGHATLYWYQQILGQGPKLLIQFQNNGVVDDSQLPKDRFSAERLKGVDSTLKIQPAKLEDSAVYLCASSLVSGVTDTQYFGPGTRLTVL.

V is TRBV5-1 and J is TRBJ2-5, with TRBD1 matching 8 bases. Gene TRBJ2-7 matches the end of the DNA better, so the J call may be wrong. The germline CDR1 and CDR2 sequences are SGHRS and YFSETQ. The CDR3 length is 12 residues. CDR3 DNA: TGCGCCAGCACAGACAGGGGCTACGAGCAGTACTTC. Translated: CASTDRGYEQYF.

The CDR3 is CASSTSQGVTGNTIYF. CDR3 in DNA: TGTGCCAGTAGTACCTCCCAAGGAGTGACTGGAAACACCATATATTTT. The chain joins TRBV19 to TRBJ1-3; no reliable D call. This CDR3 is built from 16 residues. Trimming cost V 4 bases and J 2 bases, with 15 bases left between them. Germline V gene data show CDR1 as LNHDA and CDR2 as SQIVND (reference sequence).

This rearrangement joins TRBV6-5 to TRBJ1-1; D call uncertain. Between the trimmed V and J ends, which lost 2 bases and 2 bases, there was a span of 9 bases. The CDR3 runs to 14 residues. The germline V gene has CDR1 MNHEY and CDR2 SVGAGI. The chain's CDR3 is CASSYHTVNTEAFF. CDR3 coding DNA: TGTGCCAGCAGTTACCATACAGTCAACACTGAAGCTTTCTTT.

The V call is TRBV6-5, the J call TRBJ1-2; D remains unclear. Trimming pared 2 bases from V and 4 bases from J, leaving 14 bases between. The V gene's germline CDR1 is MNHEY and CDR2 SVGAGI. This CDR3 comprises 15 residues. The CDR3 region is CASSYLQDTIYGYTF. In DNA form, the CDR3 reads TGTGCCAGCAGTTACCTTCAGGATACGATCTATGGCTACACCTTC.

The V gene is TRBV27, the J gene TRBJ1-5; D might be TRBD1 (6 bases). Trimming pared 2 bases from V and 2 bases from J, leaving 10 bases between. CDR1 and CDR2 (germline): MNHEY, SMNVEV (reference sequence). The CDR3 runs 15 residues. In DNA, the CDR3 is TGTGCCAGCAGTTTAAAGGGGGTAGGCAATCAGCCCCAGCATTTT. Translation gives CASSLKGVGNQPQHF.

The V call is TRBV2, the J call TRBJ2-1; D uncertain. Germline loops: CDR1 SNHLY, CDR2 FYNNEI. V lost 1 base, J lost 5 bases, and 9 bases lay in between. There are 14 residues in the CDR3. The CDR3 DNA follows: TGTGCCAGCAGTGAAGAGGCCGCGGACAATGAGCAGTTCTTC. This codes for CASSEEAADNEQFF.

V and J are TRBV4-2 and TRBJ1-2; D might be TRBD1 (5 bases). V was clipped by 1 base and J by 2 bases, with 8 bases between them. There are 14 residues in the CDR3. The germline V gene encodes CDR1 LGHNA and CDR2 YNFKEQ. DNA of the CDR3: TGTGCCAGCAGCCAAGTGACAGCCAACTATGGCTACACCTTC. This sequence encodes CASSQVTANYGYTF.

The CDR3 sequence: CAWSSADTQYF. In nucleotides, the CDR3 is TGTGCCTGGAGTTCGGCAGATACGCAGTATTTT. J is TRBJ2-3 and V is TRBV30, with unresolved D. CDR1 and CDR2 from the germline V gene are GTSNPN and SVGIG (reference sequence). The CDR3 runs to 11 residues. V dropped 2 bases and J dropped 4 bases, with 4 bases sitting between them.

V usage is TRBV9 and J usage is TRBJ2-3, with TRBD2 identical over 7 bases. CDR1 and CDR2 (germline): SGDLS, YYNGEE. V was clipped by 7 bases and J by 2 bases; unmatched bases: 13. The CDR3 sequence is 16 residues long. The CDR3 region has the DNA TGTGCCAGCCATAGAGGTGGCGGGGGACTCACAGATACGCAGTATTTT. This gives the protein CASHRGGGGLTDTQYF.

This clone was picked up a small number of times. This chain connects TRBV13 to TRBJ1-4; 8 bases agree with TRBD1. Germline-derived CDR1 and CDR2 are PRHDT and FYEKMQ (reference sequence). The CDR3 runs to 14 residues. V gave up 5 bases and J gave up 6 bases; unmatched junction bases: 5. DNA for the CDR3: TGTGCCAGCAGCCGACAGGGGAAGGATGAAAAACTGTTTTTT. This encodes CASSRQGKDEKLFF.